This entry features one T cell receptor beta chain sequence. Its antigen is undetermined. During its preparation, the TCRbeta library received unique molecular identifiers. In TCRdb, the PCR reads were re-called with MiXCR into one record per CDR3 protein. The data contain around 440,000 distinct CDR3 sequences, 10% of them singletons. This sample was taken from a study of T-cell reconstitution after alpha-beta-depleted transplantation in children. Whole-study results and caveats: Several hundred expanded graft clones reportedly were the source of alpha-beta T cells about two months after transplant. T-cell counts and diversity at one year following transplant were attributed mainly to newly produced T cells. Recipient T cells and thymic progenitors that survived gave rise to the high TCRbeta diversity observed at day 60 in some patients.

Germline V lookup: CDR1 SQVTM, CDR2 ANQGSEA. This CDR3 has 16 amino acids. J lost 3 bases, V lost 7 bases, and 10 bases had no gene match. Sequences were derived from PBMCs, sampled before TCRalphabeta/CD19-depleted stem cell transplant. V usage is TRBV29-1 and J usage is TRBJ2-3; 13 bases match TRBD2. The receptor was isolated from a child aged 2 to 15 with inherited bone marrow failure, due to receive a stem cell transplant. The CDR3 spells CSGQGLAGDLTDTQYF. CDR3 bases: TGCAGCGGCCAAGGACTAGCGGGAGATCTGACAGATACGCAGTATTTT.